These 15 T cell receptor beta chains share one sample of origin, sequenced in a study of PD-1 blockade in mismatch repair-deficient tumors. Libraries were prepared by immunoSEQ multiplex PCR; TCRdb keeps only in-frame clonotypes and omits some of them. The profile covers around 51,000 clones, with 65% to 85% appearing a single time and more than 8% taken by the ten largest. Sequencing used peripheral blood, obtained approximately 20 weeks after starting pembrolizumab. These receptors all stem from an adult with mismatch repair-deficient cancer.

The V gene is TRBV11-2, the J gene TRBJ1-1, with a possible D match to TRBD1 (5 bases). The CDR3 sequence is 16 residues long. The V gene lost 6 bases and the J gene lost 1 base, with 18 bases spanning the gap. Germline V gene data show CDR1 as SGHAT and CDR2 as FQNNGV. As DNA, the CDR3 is TGTGCCAGCAGACCTGACCCGGGACGTCAGAACACTGAAGCTTTCTTT. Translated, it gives CASRPDPGRQNTEAFF.

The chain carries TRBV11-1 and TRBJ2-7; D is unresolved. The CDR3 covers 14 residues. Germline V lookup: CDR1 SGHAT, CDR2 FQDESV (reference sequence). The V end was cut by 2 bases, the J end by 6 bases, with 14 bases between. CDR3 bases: TGTGCCAGCAGCTTACAGATGGCCTGGGGCGAGCAGTACTTC. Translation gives CASSLQMAWGEQYF.

The CDR3 sequence: CASSLATWDRPSGELFF. The CDR3 DNA reads TGTGCCAGCAGCTTAGCTACGTGGGACAGGCCCTCCGGGGAGCTGTTTTTT. The chain joins TRBV11-2 to TRBJ2-2; 8 positions match TRBD1. Trimming removed 1 base from V and 6 bases from J; junction bases left unmatched: 10. CDR3 length: 17 residues. Per the germline V gene, CDR1 is SGHAT and CDR2 is FQNNGV. The full variable domain, completed using reference TRBV11-2 and TRBJ2-2, is EAGVAQSPRYKIIEKRQSVAFWCNPISGHATLYWYQQILGQGPKLLIQFQNNGVVDDSQLPKDRFSAERLKGVDSTLKIQPAKLEDSAVYLCASSLATWDRPSGELFFGEGSRLTVL.

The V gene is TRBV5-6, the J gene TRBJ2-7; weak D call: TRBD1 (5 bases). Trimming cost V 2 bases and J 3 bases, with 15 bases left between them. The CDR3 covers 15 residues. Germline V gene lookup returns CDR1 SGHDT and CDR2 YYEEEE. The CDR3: CASSFQGRGSYEQYF. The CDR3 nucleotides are TGTGCCAGCAGCTTTCAGGGTAGAGGAAGCTACGAGCAGTACTTC.

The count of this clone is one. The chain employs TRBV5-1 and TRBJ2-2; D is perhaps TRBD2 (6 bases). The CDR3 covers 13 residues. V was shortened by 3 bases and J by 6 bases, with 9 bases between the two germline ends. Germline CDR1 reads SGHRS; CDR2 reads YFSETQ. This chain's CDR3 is CASSSGVPGELFF. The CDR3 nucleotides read TGCGCCAGCAGCTCGGGGGTCCCCGGGGAGCTGTTTTTT.

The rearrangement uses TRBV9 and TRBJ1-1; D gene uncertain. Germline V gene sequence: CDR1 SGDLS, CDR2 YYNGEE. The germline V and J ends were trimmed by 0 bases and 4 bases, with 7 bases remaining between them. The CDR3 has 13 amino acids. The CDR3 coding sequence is TGTGCCAGCAGCGTAGGGTTGGTCACTGAAGCTTTCTTT. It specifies CASSVGLVTEAFF.

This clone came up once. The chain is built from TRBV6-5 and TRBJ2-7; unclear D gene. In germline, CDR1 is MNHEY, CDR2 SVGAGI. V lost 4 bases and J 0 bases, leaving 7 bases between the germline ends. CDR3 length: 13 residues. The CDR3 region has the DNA TGTGCCAGCAGTTCCCGTAGCTCCTACGAGCAGTACTTC. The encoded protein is CASSSRSSYEQYF.

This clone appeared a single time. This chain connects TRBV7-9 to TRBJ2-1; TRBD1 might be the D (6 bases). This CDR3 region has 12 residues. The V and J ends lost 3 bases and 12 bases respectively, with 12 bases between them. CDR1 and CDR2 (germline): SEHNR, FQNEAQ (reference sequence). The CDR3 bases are TGTGCCAGCAGCTTGACAGGCGGGTGGCAGTTCTTC. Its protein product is CASSLTGGWQFF.

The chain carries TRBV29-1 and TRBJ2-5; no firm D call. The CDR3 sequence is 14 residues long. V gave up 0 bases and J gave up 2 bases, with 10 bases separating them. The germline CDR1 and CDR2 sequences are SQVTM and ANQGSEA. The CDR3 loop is CSVEDRLLQETQYF. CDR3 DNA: TGCAGCGTTGAAGACCGCCTCCTTCAAGAGACCCAGTACTTC.

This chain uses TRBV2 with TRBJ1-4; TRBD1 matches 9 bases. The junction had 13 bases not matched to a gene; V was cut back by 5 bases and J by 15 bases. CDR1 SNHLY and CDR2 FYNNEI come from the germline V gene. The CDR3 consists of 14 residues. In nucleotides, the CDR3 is TGTGCCAGCAGTTTCGACCGGGGGACAGGGCGGATGTTTTTT. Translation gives CASSFDRGTGRMFF.

The CDR3 region is CASSLQGEAFF. The CDR3 DNA follows: TGTGCCAGCAGTCTACAGGGGGAAGCTTTCTTT. V is TRBV28 and J is TRBJ1-1; 7 nucleotides line up with TRBD1. This CDR3 has 11 amino acids. The trim removed 5 bases at V and 8 bases at J, leaving 2 bases unmatched. The V gene's germline CDR1 is MDHEN and CDR2 SYDVKM.

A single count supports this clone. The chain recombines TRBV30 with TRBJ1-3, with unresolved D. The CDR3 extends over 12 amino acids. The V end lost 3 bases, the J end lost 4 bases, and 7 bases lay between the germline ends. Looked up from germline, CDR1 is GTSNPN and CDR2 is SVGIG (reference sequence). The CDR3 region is CAWRGSGNTIYF. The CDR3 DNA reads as TGTGCCTGGAGGGGTTCGGGAAACACCATATATTTT. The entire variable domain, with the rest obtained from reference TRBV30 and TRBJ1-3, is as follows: SQTIHQWPATLVQPVGSPLSLECTVEGTSNPNLYWYRQAAGRGLQLLFYSVGIGQISSEVPQNLSASRPQDRQFILSSKKLLLSDSGFYLCAWRGSGNTIYFGEGSWLTVV.

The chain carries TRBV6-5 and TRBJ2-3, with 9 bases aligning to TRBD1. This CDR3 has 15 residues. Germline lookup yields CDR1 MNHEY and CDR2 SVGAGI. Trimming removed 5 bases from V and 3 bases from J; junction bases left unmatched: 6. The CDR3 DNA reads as TGTGCCAGCAGTCCCGGGACAGGGAGGACAGATACGCAGTATTTT. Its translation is CASSPGTGRTDTQYF.

The CDR3, as DNA: TGTGCCAGCAGCTTAGAGGGGGCTGGTGAAGCTTTCTTT. It translates to CASSLEGAGEAFF. V is TRBV7-3 and J is TRBJ1-1; 7 bases are a match to TRBD1. This CDR3 contains 13 residues. The V gene's germline CDR1 is SGHTA and CDR2 FQGTGA. V gave up 2 bases and J gave up 7 bases; unmatched junction bases: 4.

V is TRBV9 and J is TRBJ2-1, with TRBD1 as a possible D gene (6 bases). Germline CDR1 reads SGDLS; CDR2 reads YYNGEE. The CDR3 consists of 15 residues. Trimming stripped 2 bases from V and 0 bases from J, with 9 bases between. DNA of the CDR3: TGTGCCAGCAGCGTCATGACAGGCTCCTACAATGAGCAGTTCTTC. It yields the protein CASSVMTGSYNEQFF.